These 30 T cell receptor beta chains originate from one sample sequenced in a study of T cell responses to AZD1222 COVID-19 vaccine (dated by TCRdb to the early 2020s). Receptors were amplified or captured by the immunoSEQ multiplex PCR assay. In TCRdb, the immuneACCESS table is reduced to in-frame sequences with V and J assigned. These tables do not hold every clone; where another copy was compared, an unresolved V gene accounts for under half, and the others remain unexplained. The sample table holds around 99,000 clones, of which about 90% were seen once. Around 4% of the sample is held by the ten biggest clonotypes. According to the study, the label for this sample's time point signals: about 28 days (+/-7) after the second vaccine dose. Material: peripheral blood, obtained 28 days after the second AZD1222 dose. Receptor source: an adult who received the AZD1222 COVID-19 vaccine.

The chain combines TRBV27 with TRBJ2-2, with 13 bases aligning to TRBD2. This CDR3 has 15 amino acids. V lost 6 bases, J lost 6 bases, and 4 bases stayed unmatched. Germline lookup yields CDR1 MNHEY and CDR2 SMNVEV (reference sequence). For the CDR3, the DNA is TGTGCCAGCAGCTTACTAGCGGGAGGGCCCGGGGAGCTGTTTTTT. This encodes CASSLLAGGPGELFF.

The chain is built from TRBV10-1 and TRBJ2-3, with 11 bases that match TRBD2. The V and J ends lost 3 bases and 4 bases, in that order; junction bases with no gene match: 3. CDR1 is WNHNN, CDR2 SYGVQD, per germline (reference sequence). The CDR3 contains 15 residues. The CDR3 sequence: CASSDSGGGSDTQYF. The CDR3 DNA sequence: TGCGCCAGCAGTGATAGCGGGGGGGGCTCAGATACGCAGTATTTT.

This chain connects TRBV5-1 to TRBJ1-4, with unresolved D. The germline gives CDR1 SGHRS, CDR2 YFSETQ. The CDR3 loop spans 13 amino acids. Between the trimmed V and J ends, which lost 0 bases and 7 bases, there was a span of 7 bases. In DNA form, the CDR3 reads TGCGCCAGCAGCTTGGTACTAGGTGAAAAACTGTTTTTT. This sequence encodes CASSLVLGEKLFF.

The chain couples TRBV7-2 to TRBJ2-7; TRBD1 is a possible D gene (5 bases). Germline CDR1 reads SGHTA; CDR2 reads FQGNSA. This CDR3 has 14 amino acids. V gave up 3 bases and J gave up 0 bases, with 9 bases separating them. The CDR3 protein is CASSFQGSSYEQYF. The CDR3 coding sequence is TGTGCCAGCAGCTTTCAGGGCTCCTCCTACGAGCAGTACTTC.

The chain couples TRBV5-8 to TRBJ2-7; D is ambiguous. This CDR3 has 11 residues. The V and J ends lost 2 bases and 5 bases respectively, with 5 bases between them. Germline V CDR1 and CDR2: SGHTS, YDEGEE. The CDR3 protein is CASSFFDEQYF. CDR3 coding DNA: TGTGCCAGCAGCTTTTTCGACGAGCAGTACTTC.

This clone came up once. Here the CDR3 DNA reads TGTGCCAGCAGCCCTATGGGCTCCTACAATGAGCAGTTCTTC. This translates into CASSPMGSYNEQFF. The chain employs TRBV5-8 and TRBJ2-1; D is unclear. This CDR3 comprises 14 residues. Germline V lookup: CDR1 SGHTS, CDR2 YDEGEE. Trimming shortened V by 4 bases and J by 0 bases, and 8 bases separated the two germline ends.

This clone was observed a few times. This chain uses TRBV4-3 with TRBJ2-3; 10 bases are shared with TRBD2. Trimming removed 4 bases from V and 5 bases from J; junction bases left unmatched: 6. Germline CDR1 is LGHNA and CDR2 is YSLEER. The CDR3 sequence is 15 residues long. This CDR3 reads CASSPTSGVGDTQYF. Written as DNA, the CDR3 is TGCGCCAGCAGCCCCACTAGCGGGGTTGGAGATACGCAGTATTTT.

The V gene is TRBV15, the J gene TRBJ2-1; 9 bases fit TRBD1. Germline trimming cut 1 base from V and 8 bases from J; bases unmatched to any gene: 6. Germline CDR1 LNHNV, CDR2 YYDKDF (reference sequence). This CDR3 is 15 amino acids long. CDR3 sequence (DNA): TGTGCCACCAGCAGAGGGGGACAGGGTTCTTATGAGCAGTTCTTC. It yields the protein CATSRGGQGSYEQFF.

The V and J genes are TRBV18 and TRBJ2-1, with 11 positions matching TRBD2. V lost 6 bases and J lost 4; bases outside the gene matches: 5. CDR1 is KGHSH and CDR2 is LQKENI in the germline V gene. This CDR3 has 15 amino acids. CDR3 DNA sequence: TGTGCCAGCTCGCCCGGGACTAGCGGTTACAATGAGCAGTTCTTC. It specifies CASSPGTSGYNEQFF. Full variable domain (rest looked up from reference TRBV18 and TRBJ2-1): NAGVMQNPRHLVRRRGQEARLRCSPMKGHSHVYWYRQLPEEGLKFMVYLQKENIIDESGMPKERFSAEFPKEGPSILRIQQVVRGDSAAYFCASSPGTSGYNEQFFGPGTRLTVL.

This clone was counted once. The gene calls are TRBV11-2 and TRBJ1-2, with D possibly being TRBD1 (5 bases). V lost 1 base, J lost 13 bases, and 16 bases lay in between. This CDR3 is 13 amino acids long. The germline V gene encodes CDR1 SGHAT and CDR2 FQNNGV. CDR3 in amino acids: CASSLGQGGAGTF. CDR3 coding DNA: TGTGCCAGCAGCTTAGGGCAGGGAGGGGCCGGCACCTTC. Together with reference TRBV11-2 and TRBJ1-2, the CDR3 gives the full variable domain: EAGVAQSPRYKIIEKRQSVAFWCNPISGHATLYWYQQILGQGPKLLIQFQNNGVVDDSQLPKDRFSAERLKGVDSTLKIQPAKLEDSAVYLCASSLGQGGAGTFGSGTRLTVV.

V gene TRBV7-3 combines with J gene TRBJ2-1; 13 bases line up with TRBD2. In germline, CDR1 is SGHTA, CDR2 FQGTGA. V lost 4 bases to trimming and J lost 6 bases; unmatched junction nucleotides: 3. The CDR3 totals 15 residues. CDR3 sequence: CASSSLAGGLNEQFF. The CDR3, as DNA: TGTGCCAGCAGCTCACTAGCGGGGGGGCTCAATGAGCAGTTCTTC.

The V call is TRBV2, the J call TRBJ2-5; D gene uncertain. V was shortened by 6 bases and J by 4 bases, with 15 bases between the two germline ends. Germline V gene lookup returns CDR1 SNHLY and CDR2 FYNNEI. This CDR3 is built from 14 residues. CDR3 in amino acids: CASSGSEVGETQYF. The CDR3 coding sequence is TGTGCCAGCAGCGGCAGTGAGGTTGGAGAGACCCAGTACTTC.

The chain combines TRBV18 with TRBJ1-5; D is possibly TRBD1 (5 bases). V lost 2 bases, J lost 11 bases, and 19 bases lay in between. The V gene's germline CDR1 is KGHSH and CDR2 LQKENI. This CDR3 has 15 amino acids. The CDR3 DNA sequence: TGTGCCAGCTCACCATCTGAGTCCCTCGGGGGAACCCAGCATTTT. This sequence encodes CASSPSESLGGTQHF.

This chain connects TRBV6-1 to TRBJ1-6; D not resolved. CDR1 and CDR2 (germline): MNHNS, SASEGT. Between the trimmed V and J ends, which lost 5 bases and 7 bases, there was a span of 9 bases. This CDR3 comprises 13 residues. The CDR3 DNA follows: TGTGCCAGCAGTCATGTTATGAATTCACCCCTCCACTTT. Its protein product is CASSHVMNSPLHF.

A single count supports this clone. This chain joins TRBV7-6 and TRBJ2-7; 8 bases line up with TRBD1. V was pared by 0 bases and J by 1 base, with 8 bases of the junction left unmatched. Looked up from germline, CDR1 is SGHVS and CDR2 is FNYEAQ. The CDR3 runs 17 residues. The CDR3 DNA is TGTGCCAGCAGCTTAGCGTCGGGGCAGGGGGCGTCCTACGAGCAGTACTTC. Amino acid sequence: CASSLASGQGASYEQYF.

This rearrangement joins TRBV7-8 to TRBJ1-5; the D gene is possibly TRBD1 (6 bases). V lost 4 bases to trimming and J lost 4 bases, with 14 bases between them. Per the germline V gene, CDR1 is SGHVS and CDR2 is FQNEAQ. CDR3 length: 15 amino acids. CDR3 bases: TGTGCCAGCAGCTCAACAGGGAATGGTAATCAGCCCCAGCATTTT. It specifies CASSSTGNGNQPQHF.

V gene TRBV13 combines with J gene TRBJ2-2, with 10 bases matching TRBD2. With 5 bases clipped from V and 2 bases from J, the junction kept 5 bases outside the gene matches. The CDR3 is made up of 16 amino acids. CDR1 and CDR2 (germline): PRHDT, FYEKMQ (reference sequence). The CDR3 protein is CASSTGLAVNTGELFF. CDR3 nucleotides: TGTGCCAGCAGCACAGGACTAGCGGTAAACACCGGGGAGCTGTTTTTT.

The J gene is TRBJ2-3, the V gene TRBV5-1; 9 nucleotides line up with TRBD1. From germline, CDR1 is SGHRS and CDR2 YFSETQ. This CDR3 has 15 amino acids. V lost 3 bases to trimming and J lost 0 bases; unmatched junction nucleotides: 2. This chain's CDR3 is CASSSGTGSTDTQYF. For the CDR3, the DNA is TGCGCCAGCAGCTCCGGGACAGGGAGCACAGATACGCAGTATTTT.

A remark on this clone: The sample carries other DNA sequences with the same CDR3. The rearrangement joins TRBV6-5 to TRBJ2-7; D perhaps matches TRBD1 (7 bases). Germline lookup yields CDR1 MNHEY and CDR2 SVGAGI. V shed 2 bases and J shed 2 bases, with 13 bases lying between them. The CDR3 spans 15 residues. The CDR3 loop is CASSYGGTVPYEQYF. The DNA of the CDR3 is TGTGCCAGCAGTTACGGAGGGACAGTTCCCTACGAGCAGTACTTC.

The CDR3 region is CAISTQGYEQFF. CDR3 DNA: TGTGCCATCAGTACTCAGGGGTATGAGCAGTTCTTC. The chain combines TRBV10-3 with TRBJ2-1; a possible D gene is TRBD1 (6 bases). This CDR3 is built from 12 residues. The ends were cut back, 5 bases at V and 8 bases at J, with 10 bases in the middle. Looked up from germline, CDR1 is ENHRY and CDR2 is SYGVKD.

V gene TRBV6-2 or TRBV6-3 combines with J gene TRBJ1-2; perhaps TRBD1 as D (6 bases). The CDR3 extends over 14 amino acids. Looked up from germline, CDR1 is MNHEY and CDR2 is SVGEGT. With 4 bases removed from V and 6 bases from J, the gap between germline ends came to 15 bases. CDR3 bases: TGTGCCAGCAGTTTACAGGGACGTTCGGATGGCTACACCTTC. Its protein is CASSLQGRSDGYTF.

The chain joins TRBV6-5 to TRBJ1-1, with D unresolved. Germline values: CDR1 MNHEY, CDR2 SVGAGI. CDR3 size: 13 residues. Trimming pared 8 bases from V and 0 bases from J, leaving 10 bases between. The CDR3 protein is CASGQDLNTEAFF. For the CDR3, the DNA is TGTGCCAGCGGGCAGGACCTGAACACTGAAGCTTTCTTT.

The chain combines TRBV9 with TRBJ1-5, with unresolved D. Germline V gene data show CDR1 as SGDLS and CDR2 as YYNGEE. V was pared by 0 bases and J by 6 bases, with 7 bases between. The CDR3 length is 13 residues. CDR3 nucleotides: TGTGCCAGCAGCGTAGCTCCGAGTCAGCCCCAGCATTTT. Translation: CASSVAPSQPQHF.

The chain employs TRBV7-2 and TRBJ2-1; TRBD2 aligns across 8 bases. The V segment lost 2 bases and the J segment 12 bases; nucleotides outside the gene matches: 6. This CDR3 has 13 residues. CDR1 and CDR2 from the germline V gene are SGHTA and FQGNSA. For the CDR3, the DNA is TGTGCCAGCAGCTTAAAAGCGGGGGCGGTGCAGTTCTTC. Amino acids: CASSLKAGAVQFF.

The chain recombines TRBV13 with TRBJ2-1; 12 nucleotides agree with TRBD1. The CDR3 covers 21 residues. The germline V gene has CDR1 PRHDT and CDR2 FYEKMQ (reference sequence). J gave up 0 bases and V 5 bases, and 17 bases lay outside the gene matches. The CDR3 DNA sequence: TGTGCCAGCAGCAGATCCACCGGGACAGGGGGCGCGGGGGGCTCCTACAATGAGCAGTTCTTC. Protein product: CASSRSTGTGGAGGSYNEQFF.

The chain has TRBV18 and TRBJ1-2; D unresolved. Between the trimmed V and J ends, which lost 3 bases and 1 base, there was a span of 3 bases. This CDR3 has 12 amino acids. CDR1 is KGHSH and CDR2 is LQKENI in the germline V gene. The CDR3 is CASSPDNYGYTF. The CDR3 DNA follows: TGTGCCAGCTCACCCGATAACTATGGCTACACCTTC.

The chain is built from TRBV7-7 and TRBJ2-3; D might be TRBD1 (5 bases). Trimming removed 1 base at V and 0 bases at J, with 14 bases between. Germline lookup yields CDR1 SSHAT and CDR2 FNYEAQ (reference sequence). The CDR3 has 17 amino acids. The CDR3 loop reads CASSLGGGITSTDTQYF. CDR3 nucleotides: TGTGCCAGCAGCTTAGGGGGCGGAATAACTAGCACAGATACGCAGTATTTT.

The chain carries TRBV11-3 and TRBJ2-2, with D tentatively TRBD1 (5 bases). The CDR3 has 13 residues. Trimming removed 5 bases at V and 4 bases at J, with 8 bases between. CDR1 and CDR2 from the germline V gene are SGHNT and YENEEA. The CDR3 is CASSQDITGELFF. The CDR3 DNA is TGTGCCAGCAGCCAGGACATCACCGGGGAGCTGTTTTTT.

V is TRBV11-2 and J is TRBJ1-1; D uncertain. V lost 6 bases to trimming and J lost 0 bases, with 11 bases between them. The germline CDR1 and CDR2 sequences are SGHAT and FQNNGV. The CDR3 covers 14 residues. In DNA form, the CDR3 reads TGTGCCAGCAGTCCAGGAGGGATGAACACTGAAGCTTTCTTT. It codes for CASSPGGMNTEAFF.

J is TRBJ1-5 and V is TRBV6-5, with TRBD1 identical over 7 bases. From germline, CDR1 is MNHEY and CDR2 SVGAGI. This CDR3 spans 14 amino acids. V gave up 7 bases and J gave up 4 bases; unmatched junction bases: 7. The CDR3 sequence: CASKEGAGNQPQHF. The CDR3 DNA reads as TGTGCCAGCAAGGAGGGGGCAGGAAATCAGCCCCAGCATTTT.